Below are 20 T cell receptor beta chains sequenced from a single sample in a study of T cell responses to AZD1222 COVID-19 vaccine. TCRdb keeps only in-frame clones here, not all; method: immunoSEQ multiplex PCR. The table includes over 120,000 clones, 93% detected once. Material: peripheral blood, obtained after recovery from COVID-19. The receptors originated from an adult who had recovered from COVID-19.

The V call is TRBV30, the J call TRBJ1-3; D remains ambiguous. Trimming left V 3 bases short and J 2 bases short, with 5 bases between. Per germline, CDR1 GTSNPN and CDR2 SVGIG (reference sequence). The CDR3 totals 12 residues. As DNA, the CDR3 is TGTGCCTGGAGCGGGACTGGAAACACCATATATTTT. As protein: CAWSGTGNTIYF.

This chain connects TRBV7-6 to TRBJ1-1; possibly TRBD1 for D (5 bases). Between the trimmed V and J ends, which lost 4 bases and 3 bases, there was a span of 12 bases. Germline V lookup: CDR1 SGHVS, CDR2 FNYEAQ. The CDR3 length is 14 residues. Here the CDR3 DNA reads TGTGCCAGCAGCTCGTTACAAGGGGACACTGAAGCTTTCTTT. Translated: CASSSLQGDTEAFF.

The chain combines TRBV10-2 with TRBJ2-2; a weak D match, TRBD2 (6 bases). The CDR3 is made up of 15 amino acids. V gave up 2 bases and J gave up 4 bases, with 11 bases separating them. Germline V CDR1 and CDR2: WSHSY, SAAADI. Here the CDR3 reads CASSETSPGTGELFF. The CDR3 coding sequence is TGCGCCAGCAGTGAGACTAGCCCCGGCACCGGGGAGCTGTTTTTT.

The chain carries TRBV28 and TRBJ1-1; 7 bases line up with TRBD1. Looked up from germline, CDR1 is MDHEN and CDR2 is SYDVKM. The CDR3 sequence is 15 residues long. The V gene end was trimmed by 5 bases and the J gene end by 4 bases; junction bases not matched to a gene: 10. CDR3 nucleotide sequence: TGTGCCAGCAGTCCCCCGGACAGGATGGCCACTGAAGCTTTCTTT. Its translation is CASSPPDRMATEAFF.

The V call is TRBV20-1, the J call TRBJ2-1; TRBD1 or TRBD2 may be the D gene (5 bases each). The germline gives CDR1 DFQATT, CDR2 SNEGSKA (reference sequence). The V gene lost 5 bases and the J gene lost 12 bases, with 11 bases spanning the gap. The length of the CDR3 is 10 residues. The CDR3 reads CSAGLRGQFF. CDR3 coding DNA: TGCAGTGCTGGCCTGAGGGGGCAGTTCTTC.

The J gene is TRBJ2-7, the V gene TRBV27; 9 bases agree with TRBD2. CDR1 and CDR2 from the germline V gene are MNHEY and SMNVEV (reference sequence). J was trimmed by 3 bases and V by 3 bases; bases with no gene match: 3. The CDR3 spans 14 residues. This CDR3 reads CASSFQREVYEQYF. The DNA of the CDR3 is TGTGCCAGCAGTTTCCAGCGGGAGGTCTACGAGCAGTACTTC.

The gene calls are TRBV3-1 (or the pseudogene TRBV3-2) and TRBJ2-4; D gene ambiguous. Trimming pared 0 bases from V and 0 bases from J, leaving 9 bases between. From germline, CDR1 is LGHDT and CDR2 YNNKEL (reference sequence). The CDR3 runs 16 residues. Written as DNA, the CDR3 is TGTGCCAGCAGCCAAGATGGCGGCCAAGCCAAAAACATTCAGTACTTC. Translating it yields CASSQDGGQAKNIQYF.

The chain uses TRBV28 and TRBJ2-6, with 7 bases identical to TRBD2. Trimming cost V 5 bases and J 0 bases; bases outside gene matches: 10. Germline assignment: CDR1 MDHEN and CDR2 SYDVKM. The CDR3 extends over 18 amino acids. CDR3 bases: TGTGCCAGCAGTCCTTTGACTAGCCCCCTCTCTGGGGCCAACGTCCTGACTTTC. Translated, it gives CASSPLTSPLSGANVLTF.

The rearrangement links TRBV6-5 to TRBJ1-4; no clear D. Trimming stripped 8 bases from V and 0 bases from J, with 7 bases between. Looked up from germline, CDR1 is MNHEY and CDR2 is SVGAGI. This CDR3 is built from 13 residues. The CDR3 sequence: CASRRATNEKLFF. The CDR3, as DNA: TGTGCCAGCCGTCGTGCAACTAATGAAAAACTGTTTTTT.

The chain employs TRBV14 and TRBJ1-1; no firm D call. CDR3 length: 18 residues. Germline CDR1 and CDR2: SGHDN and FVKESK. With 2 bases removed from V and 3 bases from J, the gap between germline ends came to 22 bases. The DNA of the CDR3 is TGTGCCAGCAGCCAATACCTAAAAAGGACTCTCTGGGACACTGAAGCTTTCTTT. Its translation is CASSQYLKRTLWDTEAFF.

This chain links TRBV9 with TRBJ2-1; D might be TRBD2 (7 bases). Germline CDR1 reads SGDLS; CDR2 reads YYNGEE. V gave up 0 bases and J gave up 8 bases, with 18 bases separating them. CDR3 length: 16 amino acids. CDR3 bases: TGTGCCAGCAGCGTAGGCAGGCACCCGGGGGGCGATGAGCAGTTCTTC. Its translation is CASSVGRHPGGDEQFF.

This clone showed up just once. The J gene is TRBJ1-4, the V gene TRBV6-5; D is unresolved. The V and J ends lost 6 bases and 0 bases respectively, with 5 bases between them. CDR3 length equals 13 residues. CDR1 and CDR2 from the germline V gene are MNHEY and SVGAGI. The CDR3 DNA reads as TGTGCCAGCAGCTTCGCAACTAATGAAAAACTGTTTTTT. Amino acid sequence: CASSFATNEKLFF.

The chain has TRBV9 and TRBJ2-7; the D call may be TRBD1 or TRBD2 (5 bases each). Germline V lookup: CDR1 SGDLS, CDR2 YYNGEE. The CDR3 contains 15 residues. V was shortened by 0 bases and J by 7 bases, with 17 bases between the two germline ends. CDR3 residues: CASSVGGAGTEEQYF. CDR3 nucleotides: TGTGCCAGCAGCGTAGGAGGGGCAGGGACGGAGGAGCAGTACTTC.

The table lists this clone with a count of one. The chain joins TRBV30 to TRBJ2-3; no definite D call. This CDR3 region has 12 residues. CDR1 is GTSNPN and CDR2 is SVGIG in the germline V gene (reference sequence). The V end was cut by 3 bases, the J end by 7 bases, with 11 bases between. The CDR3 here is CAWSPSTYTQYF. DNA for the CDR3: TGTGCCTGGAGCCCATCGACGTATACGCAGTATTTT.

In its sample, this clone was seen once. The chain has TRBV9 and TRBJ2-3; D remains unclear. The germline V gene encodes CDR1 SGDLS and CDR2 YYNGEE. Between the trimmed V and J ends, which lost 0 bases and 4 bases, there was a span of 6 bases. The CDR3 is 13 amino acids. The CDR3 reads CASSVETPDTQYF. The CDR3 DNA reads TGTGCCAGCAGCGTAGAAACCCCAGATACGCAGTATTTT.

V usage is TRBV28 and J usage is TRBJ2-5; D possibly corresponds to TRBD1 (6 bases). The CDR3 is 16 residues long. The ends were cut back, 2 bases at V and 4 bases at J, with 17 bases in the middle. In germline, CDR1 is MDHEN, CDR2 SYDVKM. The CDR3 DNA sequence: TGTGCCAGCAGTTTAAGGTCAGGGGTTTTGGGAGAGACCCAGTACTTC. This translates into CASSLRSGVLGETQYF.

V gene TRBV19 combines with J gene TRBJ2-7; maybe TRBD2 (5 bases). Germline V gene sequence: CDR1 LNHDA, CDR2 SQIVND (reference sequence). V lost 1 base to trimming and J lost 2 bases, with 9 bases between them. The CDR3 length is 14 residues. CDR3 residues: CASSIVYGAYEQYF. The CDR3 DNA sequence: TGTGCCAGTAGTATAGTTTACGGGGCCTACGAGCAGTACTTC.

This clone was seen just once. The gene calls are TRBV14 and TRBJ2-1; D is possibly TRBD1 or TRBD2 (5 bases each). CDR3 length: 16 residues. Trimming left V 0 bases short and J 8 bases short, with 17 bases between. The germline V gene encodes CDR1 SGHDN and CDR2 FVKESK. The CDR3 spells CASSQERGVRGDEQFF. The CDR3 DNA sequence: TGTGCCAGCAGCCAAGAAAGAGGAGTAAGAGGGGATGAGCAGTTCTTC.

CDR3 residues: CASSLSGTRGYNEQFF. For the CDR3, the DNA is TGTGCCAGCAGTTTGTCCGGGACTAGAGGTTACAATGAGCAGTTCTTC. The chain has TRBV27 and TRBJ2-1, with 8 bases that match TRBD2. The CDR3 runs to 16 residues. Per the germline V gene, CDR1 is MNHEY and CDR2 is SMNVEV (reference sequence). V was clipped by 3 bases and J by 4 bases; unmatched bases: 8.

V and J are TRBV2 and TRBJ1-1, with unresolved D. Germline V gene sequence: CDR1 SNHLY, CDR2 FYNNEI. This CDR3 is built from 12 residues. The V end was cut by 5 bases, the J end by 6 bases, with 10 bases between. The CDR3 DNA follows: TGTGCCAGCAGTCGCGTGGAGGCTGAAGCTTTCTTT. Its translation is CASSRVEAEAFF.